This T cell receptor (beta chain) was recovered during a study of cytomegalovirus exposure and HLA in healthy donors. In the study overall: About 85 million unique TCRs from HLA-typed donors were held in an early release of data.

General observations from the study: Equally common other TCR beta chains were less clonally expanded than HLA-associated ones, a later analysis found.

About this clone: The antigen remains undetermined.

The CDR3 is 14 amino acids. Germline V gives CDR1 SGHRS, CDR2 YFSETQ. The ends were cut back, 2 bases at V and 2 bases at J, with 8 bases in the middle. PCR primers comprised 60 Vbeta and 13 Jbeta primers. Sequencing was performed with immunoSEQ multiplex PCR; in TCRdb, only in-frame clones are kept and a portion is missing. The sample holds about 98,000 clones, around 80% seen once. This TCR came from a human donor in good health. The V and J genes are TRBV5-1 and TRBJ2-1; D possibly corresponds to TRBD1 (7 bases). Specimen: PBMCs. The chain's CDR3 is CASSFRGAYNEQFF. CDR3 DNA: TGCGCCAGCAGCTTCAGGGGGGCCTACAATGAGCAGTTCTTC.